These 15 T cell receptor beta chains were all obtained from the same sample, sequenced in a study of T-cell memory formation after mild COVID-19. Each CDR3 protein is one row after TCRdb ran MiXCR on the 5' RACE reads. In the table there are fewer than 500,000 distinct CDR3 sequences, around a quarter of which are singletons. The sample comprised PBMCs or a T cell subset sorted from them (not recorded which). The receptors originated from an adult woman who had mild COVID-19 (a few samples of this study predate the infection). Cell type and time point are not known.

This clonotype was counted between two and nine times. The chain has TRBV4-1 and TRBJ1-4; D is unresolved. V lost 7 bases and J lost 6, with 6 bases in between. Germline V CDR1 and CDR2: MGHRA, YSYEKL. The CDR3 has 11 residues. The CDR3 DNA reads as TGCGCCAGCAAGAGGGATGAAAAACTGTTTTTT. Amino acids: CASKRDEKLFF.

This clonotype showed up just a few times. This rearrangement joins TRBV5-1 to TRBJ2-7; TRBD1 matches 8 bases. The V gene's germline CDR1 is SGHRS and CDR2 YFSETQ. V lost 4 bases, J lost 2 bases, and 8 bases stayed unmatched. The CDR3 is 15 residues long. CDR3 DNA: TGCGCCAGCAGCGGGTATCCGGGACAGGCCTACGAGCAGTACTTC. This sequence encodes CASSGYPGQAYEQYF.

The CDR3 DNA sequence: TGTGCCAGCTCCAAGAGGGGGTCCGCCACAGATACGCAGTATTTT. It is translated as CASSKRGSATDTQYF. The chain links TRBV25-1 to TRBJ2-3, with D possibly being TRBD1 (6 bases). Germline loops: CDR1 MGHDK, CDR2 SYGVNS. V was clipped by 8 bases and J by 2 bases, with 17 bases between them. This CDR3 contains 15 residues.

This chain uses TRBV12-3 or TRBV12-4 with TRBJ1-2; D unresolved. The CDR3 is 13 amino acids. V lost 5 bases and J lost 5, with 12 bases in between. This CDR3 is CASSPQVKYGYTF. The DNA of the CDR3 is TGTGCCAGCAGTCCCCAGGTGAAATATGGCTACACCTTC.

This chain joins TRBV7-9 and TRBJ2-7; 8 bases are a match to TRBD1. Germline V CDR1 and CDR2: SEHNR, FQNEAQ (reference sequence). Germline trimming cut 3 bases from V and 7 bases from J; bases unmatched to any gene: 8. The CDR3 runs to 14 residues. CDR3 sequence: CASSFGGTGVEQYF. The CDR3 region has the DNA TGTGCCAGCAGCTTTGGGGGGACAGGCGTTGAGCAGTACTTC.

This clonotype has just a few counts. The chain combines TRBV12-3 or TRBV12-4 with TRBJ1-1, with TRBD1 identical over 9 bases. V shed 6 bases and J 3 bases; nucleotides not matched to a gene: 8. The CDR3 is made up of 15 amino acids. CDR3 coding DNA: TGTGCCAGCAGGGAAGGGACAGGGAGGGACACTGAAGCTTTCTTT. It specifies CASREGTGRDTEAFF.

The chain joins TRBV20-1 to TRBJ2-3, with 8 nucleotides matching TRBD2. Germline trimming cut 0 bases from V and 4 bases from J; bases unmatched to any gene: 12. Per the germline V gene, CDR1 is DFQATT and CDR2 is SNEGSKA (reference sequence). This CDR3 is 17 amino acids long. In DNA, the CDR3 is TGCAGTGCTAGAGATCCATCCGCGGGAGGCCCCCCAGATACGCAGTATTTT. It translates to CSARDPSAGGPPDTQYF.

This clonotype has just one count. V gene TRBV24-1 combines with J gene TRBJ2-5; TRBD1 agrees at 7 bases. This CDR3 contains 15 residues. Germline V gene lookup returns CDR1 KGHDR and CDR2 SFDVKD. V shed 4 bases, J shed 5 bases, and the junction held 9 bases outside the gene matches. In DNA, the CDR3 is TGTGCCACCAGTGAACCACAGGGGTGGGAGGAGACCCAGTACTTC. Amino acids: CATSEPQGWEETQYF.

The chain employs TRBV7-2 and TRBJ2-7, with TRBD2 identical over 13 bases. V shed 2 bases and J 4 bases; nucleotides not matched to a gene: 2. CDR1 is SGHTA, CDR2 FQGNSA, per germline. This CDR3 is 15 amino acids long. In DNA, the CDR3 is TGTGCCAGCAGCTTATGGACTAGCGGGAGTTACGAGCAGTACTTC. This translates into CASSLWTSGSYEQYF. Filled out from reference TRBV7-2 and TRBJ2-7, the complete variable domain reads GAGVSQSPSNKVTEKGKDVELRCDPISGHTALYWYRQSLGQGLEFLIYFQGNSAPDKSGLPSDRFSAERTGGSVSTLTIQRTQQEDSAVYLCASSLWTSGSYEQYFGPGTRLTVT.

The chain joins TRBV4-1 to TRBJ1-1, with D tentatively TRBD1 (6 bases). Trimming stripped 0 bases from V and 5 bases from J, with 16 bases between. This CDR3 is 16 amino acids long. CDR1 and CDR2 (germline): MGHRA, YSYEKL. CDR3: CASSQELGGARTEAFF. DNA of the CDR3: TGCGCCAGCAGCCAAGAGCTCGGGGGGGCTAGGACTGAAGCTTTCTTT.

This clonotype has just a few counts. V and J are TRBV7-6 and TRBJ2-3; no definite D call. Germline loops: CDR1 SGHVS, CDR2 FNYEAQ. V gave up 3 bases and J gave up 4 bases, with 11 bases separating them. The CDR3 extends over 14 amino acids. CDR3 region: CASSFQLAADTQYF. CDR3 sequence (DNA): TGTGCCAGCAGCTTCCAATTGGCGGCAGATACGCAGTATTTT.

The CDR3 DNA follows: TGTGCCAGCAAACTGTCGCTAGCGGGAGTTTACGAGCAGTACTTC. This codes for CASKLSLAGVYEQYF. V and J are TRBV6-1 and TRBJ2-7; 10 bases map to TRBD2. Germline loops: CDR1 MNHNS, CDR2 SASEGT. The CDR3 sequence is 15 residues long. V shed 7 bases, J shed 4 bases, and the junction held 10 bases outside the gene matches.

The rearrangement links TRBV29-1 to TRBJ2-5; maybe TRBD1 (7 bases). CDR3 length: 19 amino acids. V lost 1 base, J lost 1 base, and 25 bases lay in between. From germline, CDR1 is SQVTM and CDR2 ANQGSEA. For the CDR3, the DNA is TGCAGCGTTGAAGGGTGGAGGGGGCTACCGATCGGGCCCCAAGAGACCCAGTACTTC. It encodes CSVEGWRGLPIGPQETQYF.

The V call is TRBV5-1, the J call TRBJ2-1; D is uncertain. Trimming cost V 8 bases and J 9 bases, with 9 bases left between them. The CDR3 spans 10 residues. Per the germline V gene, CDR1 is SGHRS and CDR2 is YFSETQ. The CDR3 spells CASPSGEQFF. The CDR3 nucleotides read TGCGCCAGTCCGTCCGGTGAGCAGTTCTTC.

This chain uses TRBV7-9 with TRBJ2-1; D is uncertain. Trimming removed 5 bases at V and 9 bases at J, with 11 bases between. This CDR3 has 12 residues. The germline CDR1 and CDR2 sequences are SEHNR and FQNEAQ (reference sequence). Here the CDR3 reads CASSKRKGEQFF. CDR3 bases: TGTGCCAGCAGCAAACGTAAGGGTGAGCAGTTCTTC.